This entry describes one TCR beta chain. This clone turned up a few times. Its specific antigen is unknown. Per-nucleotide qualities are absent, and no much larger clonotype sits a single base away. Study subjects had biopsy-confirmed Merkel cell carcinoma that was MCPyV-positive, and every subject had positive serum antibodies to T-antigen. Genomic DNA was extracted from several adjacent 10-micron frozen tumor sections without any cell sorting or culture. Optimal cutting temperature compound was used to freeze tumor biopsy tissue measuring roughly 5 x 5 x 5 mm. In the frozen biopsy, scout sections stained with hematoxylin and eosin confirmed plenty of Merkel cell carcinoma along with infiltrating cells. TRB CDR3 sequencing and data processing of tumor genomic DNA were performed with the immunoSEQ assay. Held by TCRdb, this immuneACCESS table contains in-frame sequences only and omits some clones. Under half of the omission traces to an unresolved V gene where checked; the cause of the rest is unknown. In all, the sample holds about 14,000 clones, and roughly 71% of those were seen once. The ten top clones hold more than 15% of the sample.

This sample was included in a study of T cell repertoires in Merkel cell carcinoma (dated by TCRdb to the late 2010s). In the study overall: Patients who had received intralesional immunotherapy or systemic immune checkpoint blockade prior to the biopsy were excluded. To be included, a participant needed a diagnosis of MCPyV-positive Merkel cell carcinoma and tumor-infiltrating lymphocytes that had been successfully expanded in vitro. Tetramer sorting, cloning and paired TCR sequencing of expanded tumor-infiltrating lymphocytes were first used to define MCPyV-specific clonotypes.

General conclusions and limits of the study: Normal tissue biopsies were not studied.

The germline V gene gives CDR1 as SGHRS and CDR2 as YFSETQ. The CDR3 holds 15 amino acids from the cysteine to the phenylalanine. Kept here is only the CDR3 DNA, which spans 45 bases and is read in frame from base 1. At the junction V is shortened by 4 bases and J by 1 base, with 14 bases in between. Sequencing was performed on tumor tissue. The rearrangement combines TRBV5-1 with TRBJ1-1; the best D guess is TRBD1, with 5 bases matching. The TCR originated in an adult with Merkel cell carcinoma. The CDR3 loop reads CASSTQGTPNTEAFF. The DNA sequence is TGCGCCAGCAGCACTCAAGGGACCCCGAACACTGAAGCTTTCTTT.